This T cell receptor beta chain was identified during a study of CD8 T cells in Susac syndrome. Reverse transcription of about 0.45 to 1 ug RNA used random hexamers. TCRdb passed the immunoSEQ multiplex PCR reads through MiXCR, listing each CDR3 protein once. The sample carries 150,000 or so distinct CDR3 sequences, 95% to 96% recorded once. From blood CD8+ and CD4+ T cells, TCR beta sequences were generated. In contrast to the negatively isolated CD8+ and CD4+ T cells, TEMRA cells were FACS-enriched. This CDR3 comprises 15 residues. Germline values: CDR1 MNHEY, CDR2 SMNVEV (reference sequence). V was clipped by 5 bases and J by 8 bases, with 19 bases between them.

Specimen: CD8+ T cells from PBMCs. The TCR was taken from a human donor with multiple sclerosis. The rearrangement uses TRBV27 and TRBJ2-1; the D is unclear. CDR3: CASSPSSRARDEQFF. The CDR3 DNA reads TGTGCCAGCAGTCCCTCCAGCCGGGCCCGGGATGAGCAGTTCTTC.